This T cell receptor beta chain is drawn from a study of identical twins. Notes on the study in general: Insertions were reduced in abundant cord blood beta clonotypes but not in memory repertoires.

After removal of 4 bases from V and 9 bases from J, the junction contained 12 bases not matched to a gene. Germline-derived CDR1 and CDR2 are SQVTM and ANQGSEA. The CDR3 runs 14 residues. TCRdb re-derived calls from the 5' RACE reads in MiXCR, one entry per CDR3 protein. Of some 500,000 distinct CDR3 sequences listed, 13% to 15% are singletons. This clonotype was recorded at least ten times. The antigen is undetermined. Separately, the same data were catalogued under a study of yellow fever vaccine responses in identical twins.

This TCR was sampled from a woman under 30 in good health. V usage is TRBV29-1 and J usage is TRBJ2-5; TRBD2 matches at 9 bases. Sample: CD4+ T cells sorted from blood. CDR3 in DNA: TGCAGCGTTGTAACCTTACTAGCGGGTTCCTCCCAGTACTTC. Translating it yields CSVVTLLAGSSQYF.